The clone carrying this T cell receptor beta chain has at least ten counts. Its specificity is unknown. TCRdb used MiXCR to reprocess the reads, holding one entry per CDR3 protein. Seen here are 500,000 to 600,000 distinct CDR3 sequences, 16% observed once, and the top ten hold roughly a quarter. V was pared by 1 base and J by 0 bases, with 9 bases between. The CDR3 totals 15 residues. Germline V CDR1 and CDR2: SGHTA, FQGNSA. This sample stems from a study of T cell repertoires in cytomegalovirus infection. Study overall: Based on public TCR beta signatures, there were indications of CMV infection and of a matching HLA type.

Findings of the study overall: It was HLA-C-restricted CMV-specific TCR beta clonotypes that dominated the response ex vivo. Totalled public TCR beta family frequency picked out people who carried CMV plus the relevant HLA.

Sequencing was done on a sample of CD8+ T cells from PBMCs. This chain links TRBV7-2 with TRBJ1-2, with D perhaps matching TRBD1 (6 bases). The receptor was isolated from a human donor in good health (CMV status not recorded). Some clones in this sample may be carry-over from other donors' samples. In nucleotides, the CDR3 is TGTGCCAGCAGCTTAGACAGGGCCACTAACTATGGCTACACCTTC. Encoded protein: CASSLDRATNYGYTF.